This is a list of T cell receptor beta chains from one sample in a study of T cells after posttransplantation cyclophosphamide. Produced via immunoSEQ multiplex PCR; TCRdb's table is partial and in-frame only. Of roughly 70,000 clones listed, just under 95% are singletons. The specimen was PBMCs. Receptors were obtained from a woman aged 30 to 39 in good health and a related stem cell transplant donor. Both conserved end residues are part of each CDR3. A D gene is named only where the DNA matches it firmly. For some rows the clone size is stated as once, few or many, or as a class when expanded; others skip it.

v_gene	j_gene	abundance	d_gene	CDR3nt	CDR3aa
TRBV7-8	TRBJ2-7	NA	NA	TGTGCCAGCAGCTTTTTCCCACCGGGACACTACGAGCAGTACTTC	CASSFFPPGHYEQYF
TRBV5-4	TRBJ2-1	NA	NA	TGTGCCAGCAGCTTCCGGGCCGGTTATGAGCAGTTCTTC	CASSFRAGYEQFF
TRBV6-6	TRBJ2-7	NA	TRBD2	TGTGCCAGCAGCCTAGCGGGGCTATCCTACGAGCAGTACTTC	CASSLAGLSYEQYF
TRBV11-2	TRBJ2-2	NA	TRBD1	TGTGGGTCGGGGGGACAGGGGGCAACGGGGGAGCTGTTTTTT	CGSGGQGATGELFF
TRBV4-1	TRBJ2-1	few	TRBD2	TGCGCCAGCAGCCAGGGACTAGCGGGGGCCAATGAGCAGTTCTTC	CASSQGLAGANEQFF
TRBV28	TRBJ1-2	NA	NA	TGTGCCAGCACCGATCTGGACAGCAACTATGGCTACACCTTC	CASTDLDSNYGYTF
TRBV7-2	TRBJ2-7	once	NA	TGTGCCAGCAGCTTAGGAGGTAGCAAGGCTTACGAGCAGTACTTC	CASSLGGSKAYEQYF
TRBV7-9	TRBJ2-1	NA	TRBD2	TGTGCCAGCAGCCGAACACCGGGGGGGGACAATGAGCAGTTCTTC	CASSRTPGGDNEQFF
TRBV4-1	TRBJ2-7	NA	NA	TGCGCCAGCAGCCAAGATGATCCCAGTCCCTCCTACGAGCAGTACTTC	CASSQDDPSPSYEQYF
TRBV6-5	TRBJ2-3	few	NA	TGTGCCAGCAGTTACCGGAACAGGGCGACAGATACGCAGTATTTT	CASSYRNRATDTQYF
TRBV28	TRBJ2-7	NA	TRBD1	TGTGCCAGCAGTTCGACGGGACAGATGAACTACGAGCAGTACTTC	CASSSTGQMNYEQYF
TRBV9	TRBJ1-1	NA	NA	TGTGCCAGCAGCGAAGGACCGGGCACTGAAGCTTTCTTT	CASSEGPGTEAFF
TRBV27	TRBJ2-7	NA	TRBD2	TGTGCCAGCAGTTCCCCTAGCGGGGGTAGATACGAGCAGTACTTC	CASSSPSGGRYEQYF
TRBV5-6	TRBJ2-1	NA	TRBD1	TGTGCCAGCAGCTTGGTCGACAGGGACCCAAGGAACAATGAGCAGTTCTTC	CASSLVDRDPRNNEQFF
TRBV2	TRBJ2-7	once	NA	TGTGCCAGCACCCTCCGGGGGGCGTCGAGTCGCGAGCAGTACTTC	CASTLRGASSREQYF
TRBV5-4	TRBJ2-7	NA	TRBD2	TGTGCCAGCAGCACAGGACTAGACACAACCTACGAGCAGTACTTC	CASSTGLDTTYEQYF
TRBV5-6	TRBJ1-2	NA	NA	TGTGCCAGCAGCTTGTTCGGGTTTCGCGATGGCTACACCTTC	CASSLFGFRDGYTF
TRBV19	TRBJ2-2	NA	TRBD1	TGTGCCAGTAGTACCGACAGGGTGGGCACCGGGGAGCTGTTTTTT	CASSTDRVGTGELFF
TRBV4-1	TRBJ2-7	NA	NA	TGCGCCAGCAGCCAAGATCAGGGTGGGGAGCAGTACTTC	CASSQDQGGEQYF
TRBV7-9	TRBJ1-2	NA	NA	TGTGCCAGCAGCTTAAGTCGAAATACAGGGCGGTATGGCTACACCTTC	CASSLSRNTGRYGYTF
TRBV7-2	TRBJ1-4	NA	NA	TGTGCCAGCAGCCTAGGGGGTAATGAAAAACTGTTTTTT	CASSLGGNEKLFF
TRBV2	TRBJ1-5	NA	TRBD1	TGTGCCAGCGGGAGGGACAGAATCAATCAGCCCCAGCATTTT	CASGRDRINQPQHF
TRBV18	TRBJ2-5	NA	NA	TGTGCCAGCTCACCACCGGGTGAGGGCAGGGAGACCCAGTACTTC	CASSPPGEGRETQYF
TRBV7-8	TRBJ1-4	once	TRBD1	TGTGCCAGCAGCTCCGGACAGGGAGGACGAGAAAAACTGTTTTTT	CASSSGQGGREKLFF